This TCR beta chain comes out of a study of identical twins. Study results and limitations: Twins' excess sharing was less marked for out-of-frame beta sequences. For cord blood, abundant beta clonotypes had fewer insertions, unlike memory repertoires, which showed none.

TCRdb fed the 5' RACE reads into MiXCR, producing one record per CDR3 protein. The repertoire holds hundreds of thousands of distinct CDR3 sequences, with about a fifth as singletons. As concerns this clonotype: The target antigen is unknown.

Germline loops: CDR1 MGHDK, CDR2 SYGVNS. CDR3 length: 16 amino acids. V lost 2 bases to trimming and J lost 5 bases, with 18 bases between them. This sample was also put to use in a study of yellow fever vaccine responses in identical twins.

Material: CD4+ T cells sorted from blood. The rearrangement joins TRBV25-1 to TRBJ2-5; D is possibly TRBD2 (7 bases). This sequence was found in a young woman in good health. The CDR3 coding sequence is TGTGCCAGCAGTGAAGGGGGGCTAGCGGTGGGGGAGACCCAGTACTTC. It is translated as CASSEGGLAVGETQYF.